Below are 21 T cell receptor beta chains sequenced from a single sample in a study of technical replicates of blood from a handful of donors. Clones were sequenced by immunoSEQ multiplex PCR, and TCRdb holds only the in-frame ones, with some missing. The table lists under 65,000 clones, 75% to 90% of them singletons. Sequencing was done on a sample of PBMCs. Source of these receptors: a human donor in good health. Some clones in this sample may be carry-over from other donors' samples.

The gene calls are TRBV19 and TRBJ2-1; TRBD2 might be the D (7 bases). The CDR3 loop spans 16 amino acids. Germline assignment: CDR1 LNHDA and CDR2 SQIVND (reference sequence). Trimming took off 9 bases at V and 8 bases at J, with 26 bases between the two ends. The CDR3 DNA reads TGTGCCAGCTACGAGGGTCGAGGGGGGGCCATAGATGAGCAGTTCTTC. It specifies CASYEGRGGAIDEQFF.

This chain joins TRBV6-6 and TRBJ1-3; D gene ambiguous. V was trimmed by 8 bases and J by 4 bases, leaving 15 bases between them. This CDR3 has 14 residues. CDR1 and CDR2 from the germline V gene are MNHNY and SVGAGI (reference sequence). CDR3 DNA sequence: TGTGCCAGCCAGGACCCGGGATACGGAAACACCATATATTTT. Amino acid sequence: CASQDPGYGNTIYF.

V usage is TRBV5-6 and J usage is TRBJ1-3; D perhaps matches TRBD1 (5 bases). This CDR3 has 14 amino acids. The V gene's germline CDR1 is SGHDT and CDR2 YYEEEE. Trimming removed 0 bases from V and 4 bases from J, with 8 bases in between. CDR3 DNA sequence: TGTGCCAGCAGCTTGGGGGGACTGGGAAACACCATATATTTT. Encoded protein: CASSLGGLGNTIYF. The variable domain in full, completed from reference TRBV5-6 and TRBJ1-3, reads DAGVTQSPTHLIKTRGQQVTLRCSPKSGHDTVSWYQQALGQGPQFIFQYYEEEERQRGNFPDRFSGHQFPNYSSELNVNALLLGDSALYLCASSLGGLGNTIYFGEGSWLTVV.

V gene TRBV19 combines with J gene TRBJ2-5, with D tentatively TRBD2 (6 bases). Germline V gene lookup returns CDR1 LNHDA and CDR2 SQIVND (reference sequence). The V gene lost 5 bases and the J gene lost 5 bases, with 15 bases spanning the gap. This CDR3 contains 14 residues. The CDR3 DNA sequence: TGTGCCAGTAGTGGGGGAGGAATCGGGGAGACCCAGTACTTC. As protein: CASSGGGIGETQYF.

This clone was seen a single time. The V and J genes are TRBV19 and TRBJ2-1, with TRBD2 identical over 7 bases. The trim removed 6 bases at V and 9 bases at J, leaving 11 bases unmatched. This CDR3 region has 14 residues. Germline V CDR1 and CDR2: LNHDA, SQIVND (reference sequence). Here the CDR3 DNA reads TGTGCCAGTAGAGGCCCCAGCGGGATTAGTGAGCAGTTCTTC. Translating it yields CASRGPSGISEQFF.

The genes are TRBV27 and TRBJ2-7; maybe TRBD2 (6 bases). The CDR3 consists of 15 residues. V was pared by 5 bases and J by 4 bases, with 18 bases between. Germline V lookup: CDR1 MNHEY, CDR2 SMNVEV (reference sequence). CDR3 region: CASSNPLRGKYEQYF. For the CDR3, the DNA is TGTGCCAGCAGTAACCCCCTCCGGGGGAAGTACGAGCAGTACTTC.

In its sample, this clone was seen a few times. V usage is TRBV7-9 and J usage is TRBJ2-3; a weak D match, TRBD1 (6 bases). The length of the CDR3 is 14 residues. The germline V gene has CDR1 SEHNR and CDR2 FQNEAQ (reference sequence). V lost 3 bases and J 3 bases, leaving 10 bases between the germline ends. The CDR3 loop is CASSLGAGTDTQYF. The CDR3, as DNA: TGTGCCAGCAGCTTGGGGGCAGGGACAGATACGCAGTATTTT.

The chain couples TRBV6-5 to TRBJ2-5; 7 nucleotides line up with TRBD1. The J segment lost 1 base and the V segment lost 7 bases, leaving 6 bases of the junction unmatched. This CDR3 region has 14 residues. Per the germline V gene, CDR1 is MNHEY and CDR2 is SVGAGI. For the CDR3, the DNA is TGTGCCAGCAATGCACAGGGGACCCAAGAGACCCAGTACTTC. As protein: CASNAQGTQETQYF.

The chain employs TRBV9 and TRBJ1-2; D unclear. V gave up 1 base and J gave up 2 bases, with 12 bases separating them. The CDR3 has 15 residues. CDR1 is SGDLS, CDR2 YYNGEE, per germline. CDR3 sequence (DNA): TGTGCCAGCAGCGTATCGGGAGCCACCAACTATGGCTACACCTTC. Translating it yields CASSVSGATNYGYTF.

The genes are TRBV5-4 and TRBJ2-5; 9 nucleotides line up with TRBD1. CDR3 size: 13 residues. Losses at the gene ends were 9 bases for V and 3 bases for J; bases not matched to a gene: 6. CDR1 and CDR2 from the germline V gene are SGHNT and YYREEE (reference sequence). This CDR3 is CATGRDREETQYF. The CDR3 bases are TGTGCCACCGGCCGGGACAGGGAAGAGACCCAGTACTTC.

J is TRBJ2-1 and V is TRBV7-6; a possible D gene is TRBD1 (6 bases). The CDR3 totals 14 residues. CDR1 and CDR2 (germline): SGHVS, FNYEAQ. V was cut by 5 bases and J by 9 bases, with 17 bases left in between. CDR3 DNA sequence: TGTGCCAGCAGCCGGAGGACAGCAGGGCGTGAGCAGTTCTTC. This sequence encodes CASSRRTAGREQFF.

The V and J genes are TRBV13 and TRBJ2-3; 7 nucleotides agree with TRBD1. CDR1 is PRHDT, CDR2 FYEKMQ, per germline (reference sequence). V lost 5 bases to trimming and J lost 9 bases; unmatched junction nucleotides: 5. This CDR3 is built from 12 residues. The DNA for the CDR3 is TGTGCCAGCAGCCACGGACAGGAGACGCAGTATTTT. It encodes CASSHGQETQYF.

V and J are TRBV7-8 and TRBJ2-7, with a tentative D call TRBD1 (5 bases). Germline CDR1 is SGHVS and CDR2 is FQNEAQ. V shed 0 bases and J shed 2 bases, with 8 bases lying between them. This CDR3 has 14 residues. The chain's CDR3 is CASSLAPGPYEQYF. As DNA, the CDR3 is TGTGCCAGCAGCTTAGCCCCAGGGCCCTACGAGCAGTACTTC.

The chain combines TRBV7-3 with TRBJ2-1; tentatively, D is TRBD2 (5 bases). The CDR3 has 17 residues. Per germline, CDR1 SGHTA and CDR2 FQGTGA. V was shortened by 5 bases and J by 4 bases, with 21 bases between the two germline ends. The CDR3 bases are TGTGCCAGCAGCATAGATTCCGGCGGGTCTTCTTACAATGAGCAGTTCTTC. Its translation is CASSIDSGGSSYNEQFF.

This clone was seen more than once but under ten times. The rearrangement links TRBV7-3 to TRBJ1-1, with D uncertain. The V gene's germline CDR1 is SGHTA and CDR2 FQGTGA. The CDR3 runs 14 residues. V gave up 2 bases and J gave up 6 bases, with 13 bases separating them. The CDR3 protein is CASSLDMGSPEAFF. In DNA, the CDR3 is TGTGCCAGCAGCTTAGACATGGGGAGCCCTGAAGCTTTCTTT. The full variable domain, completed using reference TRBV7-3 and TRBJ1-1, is GAGVSQTPSNKVTEKGKYVELRCDPISGHTALYWYRQSLGQGPEFLIYFQGTGAADDSGLPNDRFFAVRPEGSVSTLKIQRTERGDSAVYLCASSLDMGSPEAFFGQGTRLTVV.

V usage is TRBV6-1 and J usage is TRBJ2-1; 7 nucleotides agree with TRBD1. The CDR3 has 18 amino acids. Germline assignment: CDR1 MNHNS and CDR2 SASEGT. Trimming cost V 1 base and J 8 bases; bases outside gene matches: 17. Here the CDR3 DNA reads TGTGCCAGCAGTGAAGGGAACAGGGGTCTCAACAAACGAGATGAGCAGTTCTTC. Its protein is CASSEGNRGLNKRDEQFF.

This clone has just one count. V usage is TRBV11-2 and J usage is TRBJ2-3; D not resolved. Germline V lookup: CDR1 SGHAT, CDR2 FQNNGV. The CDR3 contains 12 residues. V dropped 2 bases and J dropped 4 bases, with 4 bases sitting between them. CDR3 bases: TGTGCCAGCAGCTTATTCGCAGATACGCAGTATTTT. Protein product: CASSLFADTQYF.

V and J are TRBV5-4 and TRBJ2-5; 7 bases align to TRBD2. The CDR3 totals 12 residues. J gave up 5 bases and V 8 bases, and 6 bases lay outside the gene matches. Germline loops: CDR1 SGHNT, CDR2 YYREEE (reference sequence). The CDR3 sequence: CASRLALETQYF. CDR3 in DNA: TGTGCCAGTAGACTAGCTTTGGAGACCCAGTACTTC.

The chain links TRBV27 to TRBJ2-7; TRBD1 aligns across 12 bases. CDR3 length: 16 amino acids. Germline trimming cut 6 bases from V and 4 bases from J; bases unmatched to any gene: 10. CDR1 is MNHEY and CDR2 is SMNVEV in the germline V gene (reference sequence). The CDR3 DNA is TGTGCCAGCAGACGGACGCCGGGACAGGGGGCGTACGAGCAGTACTTC. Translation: CASRRTPGQGAYEQYF.

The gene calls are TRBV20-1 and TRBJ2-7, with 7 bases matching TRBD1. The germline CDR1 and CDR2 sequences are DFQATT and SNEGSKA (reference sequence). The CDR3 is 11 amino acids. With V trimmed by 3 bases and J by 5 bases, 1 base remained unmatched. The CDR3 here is CSARGQHEQYF. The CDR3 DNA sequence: TGCAGTGCTAGGGGACAGCACGAGCAGTACTTC.

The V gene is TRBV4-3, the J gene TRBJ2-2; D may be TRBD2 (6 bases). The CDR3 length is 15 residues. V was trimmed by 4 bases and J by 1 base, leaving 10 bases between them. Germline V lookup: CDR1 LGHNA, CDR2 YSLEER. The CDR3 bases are TGCGCCAGCAGCCGCCGGGACTTGAACACCGGGGAGCTGTTTTTT. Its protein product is CASSRRDLNTGELFF.